These 17 T cell receptor beta chains were sequenced from one sample in a study of shared clonotypes between healthy human individuals. Generated by immunoSEQ multiplex PCR, the TCRdb table keeps only in-frame clones and is missing some. The profile shows about 2.4 million clones, around nine tenths of them singletons. Sequenced material: naive CD4+ T cells sorted from blood. Subset defined: CD45RA+ positively selected. All receptors come from a man aged 18 to 29 in good health.

The chain is built from TRBV5-1 and TRBJ2-3; D is unclear. This CDR3 comprises 15 residues. Germline V gives CDR1 SGHRS, CDR2 YFSETQ. V shed 1 base and J shed 1 base, with 10 bases lying between them. The CDR3 DNA reads TGCGCCAGCAGCTTGAATTCCGAGGGCACAGATACGCAGTATTTT. Translated, it gives CASSLNSEGTDTQYF. Filled out from reference TRBV5-1 and TRBJ2-3, the complete variable domain reads KAGVTQTPRYLIKTRGQQVTLSCSPISGHRSVSWYQQTPGQGLQFLFEYFSETQRNKGNFPGRFSGRQFSNSRSEMNVSTLELGDSALYLCASSLNSEGTDTQYFGPGTRLTVL.

The gene calls are TRBV27 and TRBJ2-3; 7 nucleotides match TRBD2. Trimming removed 4 bases from V and 7 bases from J; junction bases left unmatched: 14. This CDR3 region has 16 residues. Germline assignment: CDR1 MNHEY and CDR2 SMNVEV (reference sequence). CDR3 residues: CASSSSAGIAIYTQYF. The CDR3 nucleotides are TGTGCCAGCAGTTCGTCAGCGGGGATAGCAATATATACGCAGTATTTT.

V gene TRBV12-1 combines with J gene TRBJ1-1; TRBD1, the table's D call, was not compared with the DNA. TRBV12-1 is assigned pseudogene status. The CDR3 consists of 15 residues. In DNA form, the CDR3 reads TGTGCCAGCAGCGGTCAGGGACAGACGAACACTGAAGCTTTCTTT. This sequence encodes CASSGQGQTNTEAFF.

The chain is built from TRBV10-2 and TRBJ1-1, with a possible D match to TRBD1 (6 bases). The V end was cut by 7 bases, the J end by 5 bases, with 8 bases between. Germline values: CDR1 WSHSY, CDR2 SAAADI. CDR3 size: 11 residues. CDR3 nucleotides: TGCGCCAGCATGGGACAAACTGAAGCTTTCTTT. Residues: CASMGQTEAFF.

A single count supports this clone. The chain recombines TRBV6-6 with TRBJ1-1, with 8 bases lining up with TRBD1. CDR1 MNHNY and CDR2 SVGAGI come from the germline V gene (reference sequence). The CDR3 is made up of 16 amino acids. Germline trimming cut 2 bases from V and 1 base from J; bases unmatched to any gene: 6. In nucleotides, the CDR3 is TGTGCCAGCAGTTACGCAGGGGGCGAGGGGAACACTGAAGCTTTCTTT. Its translation: CASSYAGGEGNTEAFF.

The chain combines TRBV6-1 with TRBJ1-1; D gene ambiguous. The germline V gene has CDR1 MNHNS and CDR2 SASEGT. V was pared by 2 bases and J by 0 bases, with 22 bases between. The CDR3 length is 19 residues. CDR3 bases: TGTGCCAGCAGTGAAAGGCTCGGGTTCCGTGGAGACGTGAACACTGAAGCTTTCTTT. It translates to CASSERLGFRGDVNTEAFF.

The V call is TRBV10-3, the J call TRBJ2-2; possible D gene TRBD1, 6 bases. Trimming pared 7 bases from V and 7 bases from J, leaving 13 bases between. Germline CDR1 ENHRY, CDR2 SYGVKD. The CDR3 runs to 13 residues. CDR3 in amino acids: CAITPRGSGELFF. DNA for the CDR3: TGTGCCATCACCCCCAGGGGAAGCGGGGAGCTGTTTTTT.

CDR3: CASTPNPYGYTF. The DNA of the CDR3 is TGTGCCAGCACCCCAAATCCCTATGGCTACACCTTC. V and J are TRBV2 and TRBJ1-2; unclear D gene. The CDR3 runs 12 residues. The ends were cut back, 7 bases at V and 4 bases at J, with 10 bases in the middle. The germline V gene has CDR1 SNHLY and CDR2 FYNNEI.

This chain uses TRBV25-1 with TRBJ2-5, with D perhaps TRBD1 (6 bases). Germline V lookup: CDR1 MGHDK, CDR2 SYGVNS. V shed 3 bases and J shed 5 bases, with 16 bases lying between them. The CDR3 contains 15 residues. CDR3 sequence: CASSDGGLGRETQYF. The CDR3 DNA reads as TGTGCCAGCAGTGATGGGGGCCTGGGACGGGAGACCCAGTACTTC.

The chain joins TRBV6-1 to TRBJ1-4; no firm D call. CDR1 is MNHNS, CDR2 SASEGT, per germline. The CDR3 length is 12 residues. V lost 7 bases and J lost 11, with 14 bases in between. The CDR3 reads CASNPKGGKLFF. CDR3 coding DNA: TGTGCCAGCAACCCTAAGGGTGGCAAACTGTTTTTT.

The rearrangement uses TRBV19 and TRBJ2-1; 9 bases line up with TRBD2. The CDR3 has 19 residues. With 1 base clipped from V and 6 bases from J, the junction kept 16 bases outside the gene matches. The germline V gene encodes CDR1 LNHDA and CDR2 SQIVND (reference sequence). CDR3 bases: TGTGCCAGTAGTATAGTTCGCGGGAGGGTTTTAGGTTCGAGCAATGAGCAGTTCTTC. This gives the protein CASSIVRGRVLGSSNEQFF. Drawing the rest from reference TRBV19 and TRBJ2-1, the complete variable domain is DGGITQSPKYLFRKEGQNVTLSCEQNLNHDAMYWYRQDPGQGLRLIYYSQIVNDFQKGDIAEGYSVSREKKESFPLTVTSAQKNPTAFYLCASSIVRGRVLGSSNEQFFGPGTRLTVL.

This clone was detected only once. Other DNA sequences in the same sample also yield this CDR3. The rearrangement joins TRBV6-5 to TRBJ2-7; 7 bases align to TRBD2. The germline gives CDR1 MNHEY, CDR2 SVGAGI. After removal of 2 bases from V and 2 bases from J, the junction contained 3 bases not matched to a gene. The CDR3 runs 14 residues. The CDR3 DNA reads TGTGCCAGCAGTTACGAGCGGGGCCCCTACGAGCAGTACTTC. This gives the protein CASSYERGPYEQYF.

This chain joins TRBV5-4 and TRBJ2-3; 9 nucleotides align to TRBD2. Germline loops: CDR1 SGHNT, CDR2 YYREEE (reference sequence). The CDR3 loop spans 15 amino acids. Trimming took 2 bases from V and 6 from J; bases not matched to a gene: 7. The CDR3 sequence is CASSFGNSGSDTQYF. The DNA for the CDR3 is TGTGCCAGCAGCTTCGGAAATAGCGGGAGCGATACGCAGTATTTT.

There are a few counts of this clone. The rearrangement joins TRBV30 to TRBJ1-1, with D perhaps TRBD1 (6 bases). Germline V gene lookup returns CDR1 GTSNPN and CDR2 SVGIG (reference sequence). This CDR3 contains 15 residues. Trimming took off 4 bases at V and 0 bases at J, with 15 bases between the two ends. This CDR3 is CAWTRDTLMNTEAFF. As DNA, the CDR3 is TGTGCCTGGACCCGGGACACCTTGATGAACACTGAAGCTTTCTTT.

This chain uses TRBV9 with TRBJ2-7; possibly TRBD2 for D (7 bases). V lost 0 bases, J lost 3 bases, and 13 bases lay in between. Germline V gene lookup returns CDR1 SGDLS and CDR2 YYNGEE. The CDR3 spans 15 residues. This CDR3 reads CASSVGEGGYYEQYF. The CDR3, as DNA: TGTGCCAGCAGCGTAGGAGAGGGGGGGTACTACGAGCAGTACTTC.

The gene calls are TRBV10-3 and TRBJ1-1; TRBD1 might be the D (5 bases). V lost 0 bases to trimming and J lost 6 bases, with 11 bases between them. The length of the CDR3 is 14 residues. Per the germline V gene, CDR1 is ENHRY and CDR2 is SYGVKD. The CDR3 region is CAISESRSGAEAFF. The CDR3 DNA sequence: TGTGCCATCAGTGAGTCTAGGTCGGGGGCTGAAGCTTTCTTT.

The CDR3 spells CASKGSISYNEQFF. CDR3 DNA: TGTGCCAGCAAGGGTAGCATCTCCTACAATGAGCAGTTCTTC. The rearrangement links TRBV6-5 to TRBJ2-1; no definite D call. The germline V gene has CDR1 MNHEY and CDR2 SVGAGI. Trimming left V 7 bases short and J 0 bases short, with 10 bases between. The CDR3 spans 14 residues.